The T cell receptor beta chain described here comes from a study of CXCR3-negative and CXCR3-positive naive CD8 T cells. This CDR3 has 14 residues. In preparing the TRB cDNA libraries, 5' RACE with UMI labels was used. TCRdb re-analyzed the 5' RACE reads; it lists each CDR3 protein once, without DNA. This table holds 90,000 to 100,000 distinct CDR3 sequences. The rearrangement joins TRBV23-1 to TRBJ2-3. TRBV23-1 is identified as an open reading frame with a role that is uncertain. Sequencing input: naive CXCR3- CD8+ T cells from blood. The subset here: CD45RO-CCR7+CD27+CD95- naive CD8+ T cells lacking CXCR3 (TNR3-). The clonotype was recovered from a human donor in good health. Some clones in this sample may be carry-over from other donors' samples. CDR3 residues: CAINLHTAQDTQYF.